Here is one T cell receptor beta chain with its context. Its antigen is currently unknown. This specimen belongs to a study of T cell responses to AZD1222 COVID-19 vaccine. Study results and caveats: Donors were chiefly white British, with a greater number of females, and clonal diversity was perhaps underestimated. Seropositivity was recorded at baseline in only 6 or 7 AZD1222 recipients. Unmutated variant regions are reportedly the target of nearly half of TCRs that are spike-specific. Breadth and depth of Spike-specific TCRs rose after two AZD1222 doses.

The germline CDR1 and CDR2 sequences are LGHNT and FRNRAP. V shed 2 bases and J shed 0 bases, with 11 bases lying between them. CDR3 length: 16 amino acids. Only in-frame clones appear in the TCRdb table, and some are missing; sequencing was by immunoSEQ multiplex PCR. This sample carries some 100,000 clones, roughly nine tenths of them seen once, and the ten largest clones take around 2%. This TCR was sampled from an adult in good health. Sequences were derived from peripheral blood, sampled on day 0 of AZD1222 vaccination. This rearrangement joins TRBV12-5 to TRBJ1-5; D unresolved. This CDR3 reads CASGLSGQNSNQPQHF. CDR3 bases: TGTGCTAGTGGTTTGTCCGGGCAGAATAGCAATCAGCCCCAGCATTTT.